These T cell receptor beta chains were read from a single sample in a study of T cell responses to AZD1222 COVID-19 vaccine. Using immunoSEQ multiplex PCR, the repertoire was profiled, and TCRdb retains in-frame clones only, with some absent. Of approximately 81,000 clones listed, 75% to 95% are singletons. The material sequenced was peripheral blood, taken on day 0 of MenACWY control vaccination. The receptors were sampled from an adult in good health. CDR3s include the opening cysteine and the closing phenylalanine or tryptophan. Expanded clones are given a class, and other clones once, few, many or no size at all.

V	J	length	size	CDR3
TRBV28	TRBJ2-7	15	-	CASRTGATESYEQYF
TRBV7-3	TRBJ2-3	13	-	CASSLNGVDTQYF
TRBV3-1/TRBV3-2	TRBJ1-5	15	-	CASSQDGVDRRPQHF
TRBV3-1/TRBV3-2	TRBJ1-4	11	-	CASSQDEKLFF
TRBV29-1	TRBJ2-1	14	-	CSVERETSYNEQFF
TRBV9	TRBJ2-1	16	-	CASSVSLSGLYNEQFF
TRBV5-1	TRBJ2-3	15	-	CASSASGLSTDTQYF
TRBV5-4	TRBJ1-1	16	-	CASSLTGTGTNTEAFF
TRBV28	TRBJ1-4	15	-	CASSLEAATNEKLFF
TRBV30	TRBJ1-2	11	once	CAWSVQLGYTF
TRBV11-2	TRBJ2-3	12	-	CASSLGTDTQYF
TRBV27	TRBJ1-3	15	-	CASSPQGTSGNTIYF
TRBV7-9	TRBJ2-7	16	once	CASSPTGGGSSYEQYF
TRBV6-5	TRBJ1-1	12	-	CASISPGREAFF
TRBV3-1/TRBV3-2	TRBJ2-2	14	few	CASSQSPSTGELFF
TRBV6-5	TRBJ2-7	15	-	CASSYSGTSSYEQYF
TRBV9	TRBJ2-3	16	-	CASSASGRPFTDTQYF
TRBV5-5	TRBJ1-2	13	-	CASSLELAYGYTF
TRBV18	TRBJ1-2	19	-	CASSPATPDRAGFIWGYTF
TRBV28	TRBJ2-7	13	once	CASESGEKIEQYF
TRBV27	TRBJ1-1	15	-	CASSTIQLMNTEAFF
TRBV24-1	TRBJ2-1	16	-	CATEGPGLATYNEQFF
TRBV18	TRBJ2-1	16	-	CASSSPSRGGYNEQFF
TRBV2	TRBJ1-3	14	few	CASRATESGNTIYF
TRBV19	TRBJ2-2	17	once	CASSIVGAGVGTGELFF
TRBV3-1/TRBV3-2	TRBJ2-5	15	-	CASSPRPHLFETQYF
TRBV7-6	TRBJ2-1	13	-	CASRGPSYNEQFF
TRBV5-4	TRBJ2-1	15	-	CASSSSGSSYNEQFF
TRBV10-2	TRBJ2-2	15	few	CASREQGGNTGELFF
TRBV28	TRBJ2-5	15	once	CASSFGTSGQETQYF
TRBV18	TRBJ2-7	13	few	CASSPGTGDEQYF
TRBV18	TRBJ1-3	14	-	CASSDGRGGNTIYF
TRBV19	TRBJ2-5	12	-	CASSTDQETQYF
TRBV6-6	TRBJ2-7	14	-	CASSYLGGDYEQYF
TRBV7-2	TRBJ1-2	12	-	CASSLEVYGYTF
TRBV5-1	TRBJ1-1	15	-	CASSLAGEGDTEAFF